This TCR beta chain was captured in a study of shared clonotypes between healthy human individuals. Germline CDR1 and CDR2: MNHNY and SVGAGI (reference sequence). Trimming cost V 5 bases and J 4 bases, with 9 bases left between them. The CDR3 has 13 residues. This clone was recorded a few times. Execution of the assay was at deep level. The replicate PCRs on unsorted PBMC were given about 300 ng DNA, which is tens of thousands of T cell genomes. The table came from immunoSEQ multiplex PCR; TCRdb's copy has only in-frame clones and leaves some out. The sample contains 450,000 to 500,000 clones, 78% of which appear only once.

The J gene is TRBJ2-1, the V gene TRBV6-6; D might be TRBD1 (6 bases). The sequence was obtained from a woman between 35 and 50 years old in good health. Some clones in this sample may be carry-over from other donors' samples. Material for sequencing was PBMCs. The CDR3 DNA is TGTGCCAGCAGTGACAGGACGTACAATGAGCAGTTCTTC. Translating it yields CASSDRTYNEQFF.